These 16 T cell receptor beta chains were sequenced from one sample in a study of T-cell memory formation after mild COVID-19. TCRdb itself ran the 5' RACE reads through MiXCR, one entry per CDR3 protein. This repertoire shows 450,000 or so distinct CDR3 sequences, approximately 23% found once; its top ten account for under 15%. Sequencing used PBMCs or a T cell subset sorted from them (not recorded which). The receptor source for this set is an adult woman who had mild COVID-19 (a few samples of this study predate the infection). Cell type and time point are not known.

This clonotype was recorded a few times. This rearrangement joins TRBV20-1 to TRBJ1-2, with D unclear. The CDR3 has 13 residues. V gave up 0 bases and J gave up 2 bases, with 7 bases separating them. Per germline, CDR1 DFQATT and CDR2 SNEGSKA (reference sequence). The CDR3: CSARDGQNYGYTF. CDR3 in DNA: TGCAGTGCTAGAGATGGCCAGAACTATGGCTACACCTTC.

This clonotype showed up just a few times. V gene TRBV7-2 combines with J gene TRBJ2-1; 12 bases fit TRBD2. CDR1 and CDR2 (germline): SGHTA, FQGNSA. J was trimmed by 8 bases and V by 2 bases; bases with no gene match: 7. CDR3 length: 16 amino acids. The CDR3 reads CASSLIGTSGWDEQFF. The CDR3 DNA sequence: TGTGCCAGCAGCTTAATCGGGACTAGCGGGTGGGATGAGCAGTTCTTC.

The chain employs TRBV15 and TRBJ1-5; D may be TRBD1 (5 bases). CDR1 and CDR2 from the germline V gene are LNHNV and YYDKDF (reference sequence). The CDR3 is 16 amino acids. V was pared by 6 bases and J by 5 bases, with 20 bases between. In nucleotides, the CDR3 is TGTGCCACCAGAGTTGGGGGGAGGGGTGGGCATCAGCCCCAGCATTTT. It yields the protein CATRVGGRGGHQPQHF.

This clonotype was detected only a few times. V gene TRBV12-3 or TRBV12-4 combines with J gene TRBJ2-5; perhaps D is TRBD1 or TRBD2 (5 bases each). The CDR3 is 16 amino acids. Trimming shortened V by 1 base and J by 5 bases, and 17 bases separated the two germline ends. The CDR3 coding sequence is TGTGCCAGCAGTTTAGTCCTAGCAGGGCCGGAGGAGACCCAGTACTTC. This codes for CASSLVLAGPEETQYF.

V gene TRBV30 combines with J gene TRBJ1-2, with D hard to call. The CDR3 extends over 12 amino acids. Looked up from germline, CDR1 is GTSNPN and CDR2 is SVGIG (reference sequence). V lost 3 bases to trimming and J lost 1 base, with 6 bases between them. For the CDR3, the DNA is TGTGCCTGGAGCGGGGTTAACTATGGCTACACCTTC. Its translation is CAWSGVNYGYTF.

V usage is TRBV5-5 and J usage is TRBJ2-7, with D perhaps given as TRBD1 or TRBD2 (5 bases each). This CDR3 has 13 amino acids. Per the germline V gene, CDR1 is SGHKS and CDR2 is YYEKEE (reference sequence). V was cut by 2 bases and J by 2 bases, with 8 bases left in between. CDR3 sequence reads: CASSFRDPYEQYF. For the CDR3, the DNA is TGTGCCAGCAGCTTCCGGGACCCCTACGAGCAGTACTTC.

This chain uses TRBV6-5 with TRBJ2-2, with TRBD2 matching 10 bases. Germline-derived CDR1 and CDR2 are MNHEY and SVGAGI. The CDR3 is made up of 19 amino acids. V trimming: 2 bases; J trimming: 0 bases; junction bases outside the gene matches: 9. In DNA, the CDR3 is TGTGCCAGCAGTTACGAGGGAACTAGCGGGATCGCGAACACCGGGGAGCTGTTTTTT. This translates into CASSYEGTSGIANTGELFF.

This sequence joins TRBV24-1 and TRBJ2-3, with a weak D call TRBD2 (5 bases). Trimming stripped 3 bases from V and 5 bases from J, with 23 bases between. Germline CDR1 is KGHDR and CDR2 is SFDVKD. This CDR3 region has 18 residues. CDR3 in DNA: TGTGCCACCAGTGATCCATCGGTAGAGAGGACTGGAAGAGATACGCAGTATTTT. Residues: CATSDPSVERTGRDTQYF.

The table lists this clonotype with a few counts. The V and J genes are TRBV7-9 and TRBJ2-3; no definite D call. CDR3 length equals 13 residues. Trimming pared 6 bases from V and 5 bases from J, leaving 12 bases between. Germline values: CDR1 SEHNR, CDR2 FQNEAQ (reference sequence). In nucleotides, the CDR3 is TGTGCCAGCAGATCCGCAGGTTTAGATACGCAGTATTTT. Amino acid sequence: CASRSAGLDTQYF. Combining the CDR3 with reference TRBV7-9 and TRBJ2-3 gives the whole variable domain DTGVSQNPRHKITKRGQNVTFRCDPISEHNRLYWYRQTLGQGPEFLTYFQNEAQLEKSRLLSDRFSAERPKGSFSTLEIQRTEQGDSAMYLCASRSAGLDTQYFGPGTRLTVL.

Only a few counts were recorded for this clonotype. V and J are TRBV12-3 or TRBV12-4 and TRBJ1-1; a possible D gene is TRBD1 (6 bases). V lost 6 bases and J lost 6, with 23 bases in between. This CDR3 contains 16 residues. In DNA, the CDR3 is TGTGCCAGCAGCTGGGCATACACAGGGAAACTAGCTGAAGCTTTCTTT. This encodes CASSWAYTGKLAEAFF.

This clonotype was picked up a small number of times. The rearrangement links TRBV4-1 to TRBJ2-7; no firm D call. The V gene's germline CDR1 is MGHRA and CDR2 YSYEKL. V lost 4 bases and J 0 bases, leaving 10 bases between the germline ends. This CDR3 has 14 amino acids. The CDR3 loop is CASSRTLISYEQYF. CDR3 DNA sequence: TGCGCCAGCAGCCGGACCTTGATCTCCTACGAGCAGTACTTC.

CDR3 region: CASSLALAGLGETQYF. Written as DNA, the CDR3 is TGTGCCAGCAGTTTAGCTCTAGCGGGGCTTGGAGAGACCCAGTACTTC. The chain combines TRBV12-3 or TRBV12-4 with TRBJ2-5; 9 nucleotides match TRBD2. This CDR3 has 16 residues. Losses at the gene ends were 0 bases for V and 4 bases for J; bases not matched to a gene: 6.

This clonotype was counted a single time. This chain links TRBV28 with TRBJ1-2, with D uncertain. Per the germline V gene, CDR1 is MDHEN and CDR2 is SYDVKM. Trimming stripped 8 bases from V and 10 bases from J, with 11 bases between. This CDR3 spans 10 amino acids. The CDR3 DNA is TGTGCCAGCGGGGATGACATCTACACCTTC. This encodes CASGDDIYTF.

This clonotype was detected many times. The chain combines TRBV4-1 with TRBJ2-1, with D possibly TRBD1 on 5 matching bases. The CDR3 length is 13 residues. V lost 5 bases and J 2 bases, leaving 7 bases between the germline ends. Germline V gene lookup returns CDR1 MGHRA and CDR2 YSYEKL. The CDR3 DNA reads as TGCGCCAGCAGCTCAGGGACCTACAATGAGCAGTTCTTC. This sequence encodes CASSSGTYNEQFF.

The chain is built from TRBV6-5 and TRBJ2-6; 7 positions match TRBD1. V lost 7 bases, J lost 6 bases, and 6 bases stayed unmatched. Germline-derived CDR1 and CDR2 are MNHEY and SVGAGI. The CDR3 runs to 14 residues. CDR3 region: CASNDREAANVLTF. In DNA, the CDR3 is TGTGCCAGCAACGACAGGGAAGCGGCCAACGTCCTGACTTTC.

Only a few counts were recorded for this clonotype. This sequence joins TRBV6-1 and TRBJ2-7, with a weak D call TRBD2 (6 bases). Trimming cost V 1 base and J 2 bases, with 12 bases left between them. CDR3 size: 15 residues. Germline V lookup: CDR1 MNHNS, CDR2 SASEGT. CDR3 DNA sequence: TGTGCCAGCAGTGAAGTCGGGAGAACCCCCTACGAGCAGTACTTC. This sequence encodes CASSEVGRTPYEQYF.